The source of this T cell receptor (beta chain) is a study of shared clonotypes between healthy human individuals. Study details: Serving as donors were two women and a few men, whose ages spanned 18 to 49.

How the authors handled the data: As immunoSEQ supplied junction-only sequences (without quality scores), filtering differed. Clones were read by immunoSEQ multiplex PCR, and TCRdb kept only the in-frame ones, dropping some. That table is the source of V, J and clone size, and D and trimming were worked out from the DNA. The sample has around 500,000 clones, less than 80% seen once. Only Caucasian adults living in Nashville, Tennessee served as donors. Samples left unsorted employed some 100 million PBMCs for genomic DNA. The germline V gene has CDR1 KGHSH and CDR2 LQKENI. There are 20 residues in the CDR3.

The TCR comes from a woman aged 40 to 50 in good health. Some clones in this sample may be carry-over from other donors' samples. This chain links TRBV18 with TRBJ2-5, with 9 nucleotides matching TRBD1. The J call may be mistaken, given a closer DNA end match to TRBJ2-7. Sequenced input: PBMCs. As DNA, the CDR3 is TGTGCCAGCTCACCCCTTCACCCAATTTCCGGGACAGGGCTCCCCTACGAGCAGTACTTC. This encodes CASSPLHPISGTGLPYEQYF.